A selection of T cell receptor delta chains follows, all from one sample in a study of Vδ1+ human thymocytes. TCRdb redid the clone calls on the multiplex PCR reads with CATT. Here the sample spans about 75,000 delta-chain clones, approximately 30% being singletons. The source material was Vdelta1+ gamma-delta thymocytes from the thymus. The receptor set was obtained from a boy in the first two years of life who had congenital heart surgery. CDR3s include the opening cysteine and the closing phenylalanine or tryptophan. The D gene is left open where the match is weak. Expanded clones are given a class, and other clones once, few, many or no size at all.

D gene	V gene	clone size	J gene	CDR3 protein	CDR3 DNA
.	TRDV1	few	TRDJ1	CALGELILEWTGRYTDKLIF	TGTGCTCTTGGGGAACTGATTTTAGAGTGGACTGGACGGTACACCGATAAACTCATCTTT
TRDD3	TRDV1	.	TRDJ1	CALGALIPRTGGYGTDKLIF	TGTGCTCTTGGGGCCCTAATTCCTAGAACTGGGGGATACGGGACCGATAAACTCATCTTT
TRDD3	TRDV1	.	TRDJ1	CALGELGLGTGGFGYTDKLIF	TGTGCTCTTGGGGAATTGGGATTGGGAACTGGGGGATTCGGGTACACCGATAAACTCATCTTT
TRDD3	TRDV1	.	TRDJ1	CALGEGPRGILWTDKLIF	TGTGCTCTTGGGGAAGGGCCCCGGGGGATTCTGTGGACCGATAAACTCATCTTT
TRDD3	TRDV1	.	TRDJ1	CALGERGGLRPFQRDTDKLIF	TGTGCTCTTGGGGAGCGGGGGGGATTAAGGCCTTTTCAGAGGGACACCGATAAACTCATCTTT
TRDD3	TRDV1	few	TRDJ1	CALGELRGIRGDKLIF	TGTGCTCTTGGGGAACTGAGGGGGATAAGGGGCGATAAACTCATCTTT
.	TRDV1	.	TRDJ1	CALGELTAWDTDKLIF	TGTGCTCTTGGGGAACTTACCGCTTGGGACACCGATAAACTCATCTTT
TRDD3	TRDV1	few	TRDJ1	CALGDPMAQLGDPHTDKLIF	TGTGCTCTTGGGGATCCCATGGCCCAACTGGGGGATCCACACACCGATAAACTCATCTTT
TRDD3	TRDV1	.	TRDJ1	CALGELKGDTGLPHTDKLIF	TGTGCTCTTGGGGAACTTAAGGGGGATACCGGTCTACCTCACACCGATAAACTCATCTTT
TRDD3	TRDV1	.	TRDJ1	CALGEPQGLPTEYWGIRGSYTDKLIF	TGTGCTCTTGGGGAACCACAAGGCCTTCCTACTGAGTACTGGGGGATACGCGGGTCCTACACCGATAAACTCATCTTT
.	TRDV1	.	TRDJ1	CALGVTLPSTDKLIF	TGTGCTCTTGGGGTAACGCTTCCTTCTACCGATAAACTCATCTTT
TRDD3	TRDV1	.	TRDJ1	CALGEGSYWGPKLYTDKLIF	TGTGCTCTTGGGGAAGGCTCCTACTGGGGGCCGAAACTGTACACCGATAAACTCATCTTT
TRDD3	TRDV1	.	TRDJ1	CALGATSTPYWGIRGDKLIF	TGTGCTCTTGGCGCTACCTCAACCCCTTACTGGGGGATACGCGGCGATAAACTCATCTTT
TRDD3	TRDV1	.	TRDJ1	CALGTRTGGYAATDKLIF	TGTGCTCTTGGGACTCGAACTGGGGGATACGCTGCGACCGATAAACTCATCTTT
TRDD3	TRDV1	.	TRDJ1	CALGNTGGFFIF	TGTGCTCTTGGGAACACTGGGGGATTCTTCATCTTT
TRDD3	TRDV3	few	TRDJ1	CALEQPLYDPTGDTRSTDKLIF	TGTGCCTTGGAACAACCCCTCTATGATCCTACAGGGGATACGCGGTCCACCGATAAACTCATCTTT
TRDD3	TRDV1	.	TRDJ1	CALGERGTILLLLGDTPYTDKLIF	TGTGCTCTTGGGGAACGAGGCACAATTCTTCTTTTACTGGGGGATACTCCGTACACCGATAAACTCATCTTT
TRDD3	TRDV1	.	TRDJ1	CALGEAFLRPHWGIRVNDKLIF	TGTGCTCTTGGGGAAGCGTTCCTACGCCCCCACTGGGGGATACGCGTGAACGATAAACTCATCTTT
.	TRDV2	.	TRDJ1	CACDTDVTQTIHGKLIF	TGTGCCTGTGACACCGATGTCACACAAACCATACACGGGAAACTCATCTTT
.	TRDV1	.	TRDJ1	CALGELGPFPPLSRGPSRTDKLIF	TGTGCTCTTGGGGAACTCGGGCCCTTCCCTCCTTTGTCCAGGGGACCCAGCAGAACCGATAAACTCATCTTT
.	TRDV1	few	TRDJ1	CALGELGRRWKPRADKLIF	TGTGCTCTTGGGGAACTAGGGCGGAGATGGAAGCCGAGGGCCGATAAACTCATCTTT
.	TRDV1	once	TRDJ1	CALGEERLTDKLIF	TGTGCTCTTGGGGAAGAACGGCTAACCGATAAACTCATCTTT